Each of the 8 T cell receptor beta chains below was sequenced from the same sample in a study of identical twins. TCRdb re-called the 5' RACE reads through MiXCR, storing one row per CDR3 protein. The table includes around 240,000 distinct CDR3 sequences, about 10% detected once. Material for sequencing was memory T cells sorted from blood. The receptors derive from a man aged 50 to 60 in good health.

This clonotype was detected ten times or more. This rearrangement joins TRBV15 to TRBJ2-7; D remains ambiguous. The V end was cut by 1 base, the J end by 3 bases, with 4 bases between. The CDR3 totals 12 residues. In germline, CDR1 is LNHNV, CDR2 YYDKDF (reference sequence). Written as DNA, the CDR3 is TGTGCCACCAGCAGAGCGAACTACGAGCAGTACTTC. It yields the protein CATSRANYEQYF. Based on the CDR3 plus reference TRBV15 and TRBJ2-7, the full variable domain is DAMVIQNPRYQVTQFGKPVTLSCSQTLNHNVMYWYQQKSSQAPKLLFHYYDKDFNNEADTPDNFQSRRPNTSFCFLDIRSPGLGDTAMYLCATSRANYEQYFGPGTRLTVT.

The V and J genes are TRBV12-3 or TRBV12-4 and TRBJ2-1, with D possibly being TRBD2 (5 bases). V shed 5 bases and J shed 3 bases, with 14 bases lying between them. The CDR3 has 15 amino acids. The DNA of the CDR3 is TGTGCCAGCAGTCCCGAGGGCAGAGACTACAATGAGCAGTTCTTC. Translation gives CASSPEGRDYNEQFF.

This clonotype has a count of ten or more. This rearrangement joins TRBV5-1 to TRBJ2-7; 7 bases are a match to TRBD1. Germline CDR1 and CDR2: SGHRS and YFSETQ. Trimming cost V 4 bases and J 0 bases; bases outside gene matches: 13. The CDR3 sequence is 17 residues long. In nucleotides, the CDR3 is TGCGCCAGCAGCACAGGACAGGATCCCAGAAGCTCCTACGAGCAGTACTTC. Translated: CASSTGQDPRSSYEQYF.

This clonotype was recorded a few times. V is TRBV7-2 and J is TRBJ1-1, with D unresolved. CDR3 length equals 15 residues. V was trimmed by 0 bases and J by 0 bases, leaving 8 bases between them. Germline V gives CDR1 SGHTA, CDR2 FQGNSA. In DNA, the CDR3 is TGTGCCAGCAGCTTAGCGGGCCGTTTGAACACTGAAGCTTTCTTT. Its protein is CASSLAGRLNTEAFF.

The chain is built from TRBV20-1 and TRBJ1-4; TRBD1 might be the D (6 bases). Trimming stripped 3 bases from V and 3 bases from J, with 14 bases between. The CDR3 spans 15 residues. CDR1 and CDR2 (germline): DFQATT, SNEGSKA (reference sequence). Here the CDR3 reads CSARGLRGANEKLFF. Written as DNA, the CDR3 is TGCAGTGCTAGGGGCCTCAGGGGTGCTAATGAAAAACTGTTTTTT.

This clonotype was detected ten times or more. The J gene is TRBJ2-1, the V gene TRBV20-1; D not certain. This CDR3 has 11 residues. Deletions cut 7 bases from V and 8 bases from J, with 12 bases between. Germline V gives CDR1 DFQATT, CDR2 SNEGSKA (reference sequence). Written as DNA, the CDR3 is TGCAGTGAGAAGAAGGGCGATGAGCAGTTCTTC. Its protein product is CSEKKGDEQFF.

This clonotype was recorded many times. This rearrangement joins TRBV18 to TRBJ2-3; the D gene is possibly TRBD1 (8 bases). Trimming removed 4 bases at V and 2 bases at J, with 16 bases between. The CDR3 spans 16 residues. Germline V gene data show CDR1 as KGHSH and CDR2 as LQKENI. The CDR3 nucleotides are TGTGCCAGCTCACAAGTAACAGGGGGGGCCACAGATACGCAGTATTTT. It encodes CASSQVTGGATDTQYF. The variable domain in full, with the rest retrieved from reference TRBV18 and TRBJ2-3, is NAGVMQNPRHLVRRRGQEARLRCSPMKGHSHVYWYRQLPEEGLKFMVYLQKENIIDESGMPKERFSAEFPKEGPSILRIQQVVRGDSAAYFCASSQVTGGATDTQYFGPGTRLTVL.

This clonotype appeared a few times. The rearrangement joins TRBV12-3 or TRBV12-4 to TRBJ1-1, with TRBD1 matching 7 bases. The V and J ends lost 5 bases and 1 base, in that order; junction bases with no gene match: 10. CDR3 length equals 16 residues. CDR3 residues: CASSPRLTGRNTEAFF. CDR3 bases: TGTGCCAGCAGTCCCCGACTGACAGGGCGGAACACTGAAGCTTTCTTT.